The clone carrying this T cell receptor (beta chain) was found a few times. The target antigen is unknown. The study reverse transcribed the entire isolated RNA, so it sequenced expressed TCRB transcripts. Profiling relied on immunoSEQ multiplex PCR, and the TCRdb table lists in-frame clones only, not all of them. The sample lists about 180,000 clones; approximately 13% were seen once. The V and J ends lost 5 bases and 0 bases respectively, with 20 bases between them. The CDR3 runs to 18 residues. Germline values: CDR1 SGHAT, CDR2 FQDESV (reference sequence). The source of the sample is a study of beta chain features in type 1 diabetes. For the study at large: The study examined 107,917,701 sorted cells across all samples. Study-wide findings and caveats: Moderate but significant shortening of TCRB CDR3s was recorded in all four CD4+ subsets from Type 1 diabetes patients.

This TCR was recovered from a woman between 18 and 29 years old in good health. Sequenced input: central memory CD4+ T cells from blood. The rearrangement joins TRBV11-1 to TRBJ2-1, with D possibly being TRBD1 (6 bases). The CDR3 DNA reads as TGTGCCAGCAGCACCCAACAAGGACAGTTCAGCTCCTACAATGAGCAGTTCTTC. It specifies CASSTQQGQFSSYNEQFF.